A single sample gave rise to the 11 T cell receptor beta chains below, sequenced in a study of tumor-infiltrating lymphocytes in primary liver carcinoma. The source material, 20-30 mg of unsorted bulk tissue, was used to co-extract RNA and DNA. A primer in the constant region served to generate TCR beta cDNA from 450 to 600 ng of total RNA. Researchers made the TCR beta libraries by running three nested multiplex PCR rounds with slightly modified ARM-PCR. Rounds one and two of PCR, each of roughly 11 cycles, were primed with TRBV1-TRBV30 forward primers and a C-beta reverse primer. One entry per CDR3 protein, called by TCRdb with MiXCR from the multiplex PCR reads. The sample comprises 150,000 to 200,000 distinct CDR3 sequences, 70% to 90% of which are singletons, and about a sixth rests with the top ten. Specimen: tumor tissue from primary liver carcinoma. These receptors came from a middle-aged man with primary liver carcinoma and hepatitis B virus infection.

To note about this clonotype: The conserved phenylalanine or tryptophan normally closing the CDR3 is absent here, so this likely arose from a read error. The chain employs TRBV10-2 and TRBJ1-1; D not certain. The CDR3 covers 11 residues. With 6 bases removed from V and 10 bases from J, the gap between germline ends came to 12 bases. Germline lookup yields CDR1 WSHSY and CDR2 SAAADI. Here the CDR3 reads CASSHLNVAFI. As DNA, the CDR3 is TGCGCCAGCAGCCACCTCAATGTAGCTTTCATT.

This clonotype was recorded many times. The CDR3 bases are TGTGCCAGCAGCGTAGATGCCCTAGGACAGGGAGGAGGCTACACCTTC. This codes for CASSVDALGQGGGYTF. J is TRBJ1-2 and V is TRBV9, with 8 bases aligning to TRBD1. CDR1 is SGDLS, CDR2 YYNGEE, per germline. CDR3 size: 16 residues. The J segment lost 8 bases and the V segment lost 0 bases, leaving 12 bases of the junction unmatched.

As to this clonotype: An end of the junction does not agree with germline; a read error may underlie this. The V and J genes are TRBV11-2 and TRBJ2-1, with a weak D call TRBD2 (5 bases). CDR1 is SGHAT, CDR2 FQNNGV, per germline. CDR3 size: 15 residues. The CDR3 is CVSSLDLASYNEHFF. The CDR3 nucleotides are TGTGTCAGCAGCTTAGATCTAGCCTCCTACAATGAGCATTTCTTC.

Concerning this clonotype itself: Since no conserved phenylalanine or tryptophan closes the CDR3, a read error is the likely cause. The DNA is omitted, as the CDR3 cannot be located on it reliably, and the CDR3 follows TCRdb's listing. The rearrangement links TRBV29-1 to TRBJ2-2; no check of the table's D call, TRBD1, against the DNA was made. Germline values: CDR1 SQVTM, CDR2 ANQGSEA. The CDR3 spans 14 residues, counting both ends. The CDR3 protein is CSVEGGANTGELCS.

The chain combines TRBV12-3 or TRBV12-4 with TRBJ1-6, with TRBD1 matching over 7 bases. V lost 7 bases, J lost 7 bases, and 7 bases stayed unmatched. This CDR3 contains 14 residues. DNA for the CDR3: TGTGCCAGCAACTCCGAGACAGGGAATTCACCCCTCCACTTT. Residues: CASNSETGNSPLHF.

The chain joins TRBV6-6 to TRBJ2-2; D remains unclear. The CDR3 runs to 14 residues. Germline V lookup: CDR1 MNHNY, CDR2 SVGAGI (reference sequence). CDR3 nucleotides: TGTGGCATCAGTTACGGAAAGAACACCGGGGAGCTGTTTTTT. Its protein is CGISYGKNTGELFF.

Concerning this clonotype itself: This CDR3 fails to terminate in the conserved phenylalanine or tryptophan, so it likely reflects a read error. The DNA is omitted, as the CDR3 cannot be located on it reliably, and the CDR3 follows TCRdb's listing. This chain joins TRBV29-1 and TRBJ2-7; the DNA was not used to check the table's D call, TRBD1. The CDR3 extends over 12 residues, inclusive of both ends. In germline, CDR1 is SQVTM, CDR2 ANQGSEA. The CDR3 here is CSVRTGTYEHYL.

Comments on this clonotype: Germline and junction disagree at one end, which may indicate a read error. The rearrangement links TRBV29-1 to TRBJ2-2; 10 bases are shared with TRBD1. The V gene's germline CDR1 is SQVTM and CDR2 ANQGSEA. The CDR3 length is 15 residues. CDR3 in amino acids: CSVLGQGDHTGELFF. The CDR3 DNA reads TGCAGCGTTCTAGGACAGGGGGATCACACAGGGGAGCTGTTTTTT.

CDR3 bases: TGTGCCTGGAGTCTCATCCGGAACAATGAGCAGTTCTTC. The encoded protein is CAWSLIRNNEQFF. The chain carries TRBV30 and TRBJ2-1; no definite D call. Between the trimmed V and J ends, which lost 2 bases and 5 bases, there was a span of 10 bases. Germline CDR1 and CDR2: GTSNPN and SVGIG (reference sequence). This CDR3 spans 13 amino acids.

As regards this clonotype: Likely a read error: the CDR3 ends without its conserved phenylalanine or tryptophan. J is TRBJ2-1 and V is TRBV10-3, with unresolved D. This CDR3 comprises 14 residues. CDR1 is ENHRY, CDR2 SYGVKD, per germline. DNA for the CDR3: TGTGCCATCTCCCAGGCCCTTGGCTACAAAGAGCAGTTCTCC. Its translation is CAISQALGYKEQFS.

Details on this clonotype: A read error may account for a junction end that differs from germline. CDR3: CTSSCGTAGEKLFF. The DNA of the CDR3 is TGTACCAGCAGCTGCGGGACAGCGGGTGAAAAACTGTTTTTT. The J gene is TRBJ1-4, the V gene TRBV7-9, with 7 bases that match TRBD1. CDR3 size: 14 residues. Germline V CDR1 and CDR2: SEHNR, FQNEAQ (reference sequence).